A single sample gave rise to the 9 T cell receptor beta chains below, sequenced in a study of T cell responses to AZD1222 COVID-19 vaccine (dated by TCRdb to the early 2020s). Receptor libraries were prepared by the immunoSEQ multiplex PCR assay. Not all clones reach the TCRdb copy of this immuneACCESS table, which keeps in-frame sequences only. Checked studies attribute under half of the gap to unresolved V genes and leave the rest unexplained. Within this sample are under 170,000 clones, with roughly 92% of them counted one time only. The ten largest clones take up 1.3% of the sample. Per the publication, the time point label means: baseline before first vaccination. The sequences come from peripheral blood, collected on day 0 of AZD1222 vaccination. The receptors were gathered from an adult in good health.

V gene TRBV30 combines with J gene TRBJ1-6; 7 bases line up with TRBD1. Losses at the gene ends were 5 bases for V and 6 bases for J; bases not matched to a gene: 10. Germline values: CDR1 GTSNPN, CDR2 SVGIG (reference sequence). This CDR3 has 15 amino acids. CDR3 protein: CAWDRALVANSPLHF. CDR3 DNA sequence: TGTGCCTGGGACAGGGCGTTAGTGGCTAATTCACCCCTCCACTTT.

J is TRBJ1-1 and V is TRBV21-1. TRBV21-1 is assigned pseudogene status. The CDR3 has 14 residues. The CDR3 loop is CASIPGLTNTEAFF. The CDR3 region has the DNA TGTGCCAGCATCCCGGGACTTACGAACACTGAAGCTTTCTTT.

The genes are TRBV19 and TRBJ1-1; D unresolved. Germline loops: CDR1 LNHDA, CDR2 SQIVND (reference sequence). The CDR3 length is 12 residues. Trimming pared 5 bases from V and 1 base from J, leaving 5 bases between. The CDR3 sequence is CASSYRNTEAFF. In DNA form, the CDR3 reads TGTGCCAGTAGTTATCGGAACACTGAAGCTTTCTTT.

V usage is TRBV6-5 and J usage is TRBJ2-5; the D is unclear. The germline V gene encodes CDR1 MNHEY and CDR2 SVGAGI. Trimming pared 0 bases from V and 8 bases from J, leaving 7 bases between. CDR3 length: 12 residues. The chain's CDR3 is CASSYSRHTQYF. In DNA form, the CDR3 reads TGTGCCAGCAGTTACTCCCGGCATACCCAGTACTTC.

This rearrangement joins TRBV5-1 to TRBJ1-4; tentative D call: TRBD1 (6 bases). V was cut by 1 base and J by 4 bases, with 11 bases left in between. The CDR3 runs 15 residues. Germline CDR1 reads SGHRS; CDR2 reads YFSETQ. CDR3 in DNA: TGCGCCAGCAGCTTGTCCACAGGGCTTAATGAAAAACTGTTTTTT. Its protein product is CASSLSTGLNEKLFF.

The chain carries TRBV27 and TRBJ2-1; TRBD2 matches 13 bases. The ends lost 4 bases at V and 6 bases at J; junction bases unmatched: 3. CDR3 length: 15 residues. The germline V gene has CDR1 MNHEY and CDR2 SMNVEV (reference sequence). In nucleotides, the CDR3 is TGTGCCAGCAGTTCGGGACTAGCGGGACCCAATGAGCAGTTCTTC. It codes for CASSSGLAGPNEQFF.

The chain links TRBV11-2 to TRBJ2-1, with D hard to call. Trimming removed 1 base at V and 9 bases at J, with 13 bases between. Per germline, CDR1 SGHAT and CDR2 FQNNGV. The CDR3 is 14 amino acids. CDR3 sequence reads: CASSLVGTNPEQFF. The CDR3 bases are TGTGCCAGCAGCTTAGTCGGTACAAACCCTGAGCAGTTCTTC.

The chain links TRBV18 to TRBJ2-7; 13 bases match TRBD2. Germline CDR1 reads KGHSH; CDR2 reads LQKENI. The J segment lost 0 bases and the V segment lost 6 bases, leaving 5 bases of the junction unmatched. This CDR3 spans 16 amino acids. The CDR3 region has the DNA TGTGCCAGCTCTCGGACTAGCGGGGGCCCCTCCTACGAGCAGTACGTC. Residues: CASSRTSGGPSYEQYV.

CDR3 in amino acids: CAWSVLGQGDGETQYF. CDR3 DNA: TGTGCCTGGAGTGTACTTGGACAGGGGGATGGAGAGACCCAGTACTTC. The chain carries TRBV30 and TRBJ2-5; 10 bases map to TRBD1. Trimming removed 0 bases from V and 4 bases from J; junction bases left unmatched: 8. Germline CDR1 is GTSNPN and CDR2 is SVGIG (reference sequence). The CDR3 totals 16 residues.